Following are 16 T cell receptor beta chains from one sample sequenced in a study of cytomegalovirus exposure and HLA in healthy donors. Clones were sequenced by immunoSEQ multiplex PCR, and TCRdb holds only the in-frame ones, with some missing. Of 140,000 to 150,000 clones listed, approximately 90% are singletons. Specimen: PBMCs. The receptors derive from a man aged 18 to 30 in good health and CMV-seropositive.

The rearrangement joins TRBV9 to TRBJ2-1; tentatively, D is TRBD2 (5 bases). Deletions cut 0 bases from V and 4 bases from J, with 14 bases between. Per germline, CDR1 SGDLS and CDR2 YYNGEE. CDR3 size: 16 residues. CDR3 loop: CASSVGEDFPYNEQFF. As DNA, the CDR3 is TGTGCCAGCAGCGTAGGTGAGGACTTCCCTTACAATGAGCAGTTCTTC.

This chain's CDR3 is CASSPRGGILQETQYF. Written as DNA, the CDR3 is TGTGCCAGCAGTCCCCGGGGGGGAATTCTGCAAGAGACCCAGTACTTC. This chain joins TRBV5-4 and TRBJ2-5; TRBD2 agrees at 8 bases. The germline gives CDR1 SGHNT, CDR2 YYREEE (reference sequence). The CDR3 sequence is 16 residues long. V was pared by 5 bases and J by 2 bases, with 11 bases of the junction left unmatched.

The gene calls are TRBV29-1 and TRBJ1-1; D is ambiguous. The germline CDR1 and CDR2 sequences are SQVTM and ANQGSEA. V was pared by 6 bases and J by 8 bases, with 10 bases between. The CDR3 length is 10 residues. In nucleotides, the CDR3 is TGCAGCGTATTTGGTCAGGAAGCTTTCTTT. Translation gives CSVFGQEAFF.

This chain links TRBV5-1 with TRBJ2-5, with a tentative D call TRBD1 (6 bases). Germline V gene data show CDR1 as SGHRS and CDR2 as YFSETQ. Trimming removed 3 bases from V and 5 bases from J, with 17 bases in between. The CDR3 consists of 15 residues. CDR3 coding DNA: TGCGCCAGCAGCTCCTTCCCAGGGGTGGGGGAGACCCAGTACTTC. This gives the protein CASSSFPGVGETQYF. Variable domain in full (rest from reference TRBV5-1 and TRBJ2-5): KAGVTQTPRYLIKTRGQQVTLSCSPISGHRSVSWYQQTPGQGLQFLFEYFSETQRNKGNFPGRFSGRQFSNSRSEMNVSTLELGDSALYLCASSSFPGVGETQYFGPGTRLLVL.

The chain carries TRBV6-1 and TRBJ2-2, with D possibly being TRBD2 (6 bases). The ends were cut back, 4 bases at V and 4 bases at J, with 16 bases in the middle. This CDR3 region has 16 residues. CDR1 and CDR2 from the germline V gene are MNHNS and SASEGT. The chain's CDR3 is CASSGLWTIGTGELFF. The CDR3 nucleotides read TGTGCCAGCAGTGGTCTTTGGACTATCGGCACCGGGGAGCTGTTTTTT.

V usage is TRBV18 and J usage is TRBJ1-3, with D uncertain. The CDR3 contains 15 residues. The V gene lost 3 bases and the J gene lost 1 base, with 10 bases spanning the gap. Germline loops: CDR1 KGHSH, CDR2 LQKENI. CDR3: CASSPGPFSGNTIYF. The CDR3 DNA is TGTGCCAGCTCACCTGGGCCATTTTCTGGAAACACCATATATTTT.

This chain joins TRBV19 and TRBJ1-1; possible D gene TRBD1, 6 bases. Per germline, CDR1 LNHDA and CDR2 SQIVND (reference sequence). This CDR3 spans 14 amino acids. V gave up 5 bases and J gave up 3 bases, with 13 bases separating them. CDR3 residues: CASSPQGIDTEAFF. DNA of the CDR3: TGTGCCAGTAGTCCCCAGGGGATAGACACTGAAGCTTTCTTT.

CDR3 sequence reads: CASSSGWGTGGFETQYF. The DNA of the CDR3 is TGTGCCAGCAGCTCGGGATGGGGGACAGGGGGCTTCGAGACCCAGTACTTC. This chain connects TRBV5-6 to TRBJ2-5; 12 nucleotides agree with TRBD1. Trimming took 3 bases from V and 5 from J; bases not matched to a gene: 11. The germline V gene encodes CDR1 SGHDT and CDR2 YYEEEE. This CDR3 is built from 17 residues.

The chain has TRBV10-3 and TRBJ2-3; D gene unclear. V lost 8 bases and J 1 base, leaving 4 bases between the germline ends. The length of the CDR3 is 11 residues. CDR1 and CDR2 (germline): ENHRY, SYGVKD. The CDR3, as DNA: TGTGCCATCCAGGGCACAGATACGCAGTATTTT. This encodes CAIQGTDTQYF.

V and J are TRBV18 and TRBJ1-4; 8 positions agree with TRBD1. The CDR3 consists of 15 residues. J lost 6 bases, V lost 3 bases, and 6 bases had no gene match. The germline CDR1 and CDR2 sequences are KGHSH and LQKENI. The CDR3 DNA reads TGTGCCAGCTCACCCAGGGGGCTGGAGGATGAAAAACTGTTTTTT. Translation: CASSPRGLEDEKLFF.

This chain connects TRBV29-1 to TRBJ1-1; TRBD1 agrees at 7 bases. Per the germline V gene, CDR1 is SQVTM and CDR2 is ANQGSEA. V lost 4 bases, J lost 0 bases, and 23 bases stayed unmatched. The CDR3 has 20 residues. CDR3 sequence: CSVGGYLGQPTTLMNTEAFF. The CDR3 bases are TGCAGCGTTGGAGGGTATTTGGGACAGCCAACAACCTTGATGAACACTGAAGCTTTCTTT.

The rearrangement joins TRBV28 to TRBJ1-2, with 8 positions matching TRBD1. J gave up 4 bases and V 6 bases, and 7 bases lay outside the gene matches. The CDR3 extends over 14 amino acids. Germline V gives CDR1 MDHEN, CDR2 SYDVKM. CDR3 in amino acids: CASRQGGILYGYTF. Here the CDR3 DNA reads TGTGCCAGCAGACAGGGGGGGATCCTCTATGGCTACACCTTC.

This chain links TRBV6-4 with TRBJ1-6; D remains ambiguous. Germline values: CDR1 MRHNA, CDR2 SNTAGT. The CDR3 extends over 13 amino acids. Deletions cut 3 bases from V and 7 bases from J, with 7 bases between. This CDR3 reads CASSENKNSPLHF. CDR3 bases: TGTGCCAGCAGTGAAAACAAAAATTCACCCCTCCACTTT.

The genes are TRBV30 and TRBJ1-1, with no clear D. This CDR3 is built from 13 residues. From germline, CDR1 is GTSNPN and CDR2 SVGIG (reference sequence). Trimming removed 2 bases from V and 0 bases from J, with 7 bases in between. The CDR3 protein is CAWSIWLNTEAFF. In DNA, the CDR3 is TGTGCCTGGAGTATCTGGCTGAACACTGAAGCTTTCTTT.

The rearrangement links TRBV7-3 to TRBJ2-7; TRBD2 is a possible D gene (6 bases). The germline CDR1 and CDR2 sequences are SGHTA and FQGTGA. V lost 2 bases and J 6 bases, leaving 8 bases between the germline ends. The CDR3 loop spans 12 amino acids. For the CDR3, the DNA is TGTGCCAGCAGCTTATTCGGGGGCGAGCAGTACTTC. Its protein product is CASSLFGGEQYF. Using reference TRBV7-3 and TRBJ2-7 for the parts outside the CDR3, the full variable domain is GAGVSQTPSNKVTEKGKYVELRCDPISGHTALYWYRQSLGQGPEFLIYFQGTGAADDSGLPNDRFFAVRPEGSVSTLKIQRTERGDSAVYLCASSLFGGEQYFGPGTRLTVT.

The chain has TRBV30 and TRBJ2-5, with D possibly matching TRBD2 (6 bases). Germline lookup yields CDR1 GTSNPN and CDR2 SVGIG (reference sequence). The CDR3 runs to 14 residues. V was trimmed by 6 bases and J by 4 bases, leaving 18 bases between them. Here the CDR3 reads CACSREGGGETQYF. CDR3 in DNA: TGTGCCTGTTCGCGAGAGGGAGGTGGAGAGACCCAGTACTTC.